The 15 T cell receptor beta chains listed next were all sequenced from one sample in a study of T cell responses to AZD1222 COVID-19 vaccine. Sequencing used immunoSEQ multiplex PCR; TCRdb keeps in-frame clones, though not all of them. The sample has 150,000 to 180,000 clones; 85% to 90% are singletons. The sample consisted of peripheral blood, taken on day 0 of MenACWY control vaccination. The receptors derive from an adult in good health.

J is TRBJ2-1 and V is TRBV7-2, with 8 bases identical to TRBD2. The V gene's germline CDR1 is SGHTA and CDR2 FQGNSA. This CDR3 is built from 16 residues. V lost 0 bases and J lost 5; bases outside the gene matches: 6. The DNA of the CDR3 is TGTGCCAGCAGCTTAGCTGGACAGCGGGGGAACAATGAGCAGTTCTTC. It is translated as CASSLAGQRGNNEQFF.

This clone was seen once. The J gene is TRBJ2-1, the V gene TRBV6-2 or TRBV6-3; 7 positions agree with TRBD2. The germline CDR1 and CDR2 sequences are MNHEY and SVGEGT. The CDR3 runs to 15 residues. Trimming at V came to 3 bases and at J to 4 bases, leaving 6 bases not matched to a gene. CDR3 nucleotides: TGTGCCAGCAGTTATGGGCGGGAGCCTTACAATGAGCAGTTCTTC. It encodes CASSYGREPYNEQFF.

This clone was observed a few times. This chain uses TRBV5-1 with TRBJ2-2; 7 nucleotides agree with TRBD2. The CDR3 totals 16 residues. The V gene's germline CDR1 is SGHRS and CDR2 YFSETQ. The V segment lost 4 bases and the J segment 6 bases; nucleotides outside the gene matches: 12. CDR3 sequence (DNA): TGCGCCAGCAGCCAACGGACTCAGGGAGGGTCCGGGGAGCTGTTTTTT. Protein: CASSQRTQGGSGELFF.

Here the CDR3 DNA reads TGTGCCACCAGTGCCCCGGACAGGGAGAACACCGGGGAGCTGTTTTTT. It specifies CATSAPDRENTGELFF. This chain links TRBV24-1 with TRBJ2-2, with 8 bases fitting TRBD1. Germline V lookup: CDR1 KGHDR, CDR2 SFDVKD. Unmatched junction bases numbered 5, after V lost 5 bases and J lost 1 base. The CDR3 totals 16 residues.

The V and J genes are TRBV28 and TRBJ1-2, with unresolved D. Looked up from germline, CDR1 is MDHEN and CDR2 is SYDVKM. The CDR3 consists of 14 residues. With 3 bases removed from V and 2 bases from J, the gap between germline ends came to 10 bases. The CDR3 loop is CASSFRTWNYGYTF. CDR3 nucleotide sequence: TGTGCCAGCAGTTTCCGGACGTGGAACTATGGCTACACCTTC.

The V and J genes are TRBV28 and TRBJ2-2; TRBD2 might be the D (6 bases). V lost 7 bases, J lost 5 bases, and 17 bases lay in between. Germline CDR1 and CDR2: MDHEN and SYDVKM. This CDR3 contains 15 residues. In DNA form, the CDR3 reads TGTGCCAGCATCCGAGGAGGGGCAGGTACCGGGGAGCTGTTTTTT. Amino acids: CASIRGGAGTGELFF.

The chain employs TRBV5-5 and TRBJ1-5; D is undetermined. This CDR3 is built from 14 residues. V lost 7 bases, J lost 6 bases, and 17 bases lay in between. Germline-derived CDR1 and CDR2 are SGHKS and YYEKEE (reference sequence). The DNA for the CDR3 is TGTGCCAGCGCCCAGGATTCCGGGGTTCAGCCCCAGCATTTT. It yields the protein CASAQDSGVQPQHF.

This clone is a singleton in its sample. For the CDR3, the DNA is TGTGCCAGCAGTTTTCAGGGGCGACCTAGCCCAGATACGCAGTATTTT. Translating it yields CASSFQGRPSPDTQYF. V usage is TRBV27 and J usage is TRBJ2-3; a possible D gene is TRBD1 (6 bases). Trimming stripped 3 bases from V and 4 bases from J, with 17 bases between. The germline V gene has CDR1 MNHEY and CDR2 SMNVEV (reference sequence). The length of the CDR3 is 16 residues.

The chain has TRBV5-1 and TRBJ1-5, with 7 nucleotides matching TRBD1. V lost 0 bases to trimming and J lost 6 bases; unmatched junction nucleotides: 6. The germline V gene encodes CDR1 SGHRS and CDR2 YFSETQ. There are 15 residues in the CDR3. The chain's CDR3 is CASSLEGQPGQPQHF. The CDR3 bases are TGCGCCAGCAGCTTGGAGGGACAGCCGGGTCAGCCCCAGCATTTT.

This clone has only one observation. The rearrangement links TRBV2 to TRBJ2-7; TRBD1 or TRBD2 may be the D gene (5 bases each). Trimming removed 4 bases from V and 6 bases from J, with 19 bases in between. Looked up from germline, CDR1 is SNHLY and CDR2 is FYNNEI. The CDR3 contains 15 residues. The chain's CDR3 is CASSVSGTEFSEQYF. As DNA, the CDR3 is TGTGCCAGCAGTGTTTCCGGGACGGAGTTCTCCGAGCAGTACTTC.

The chain links TRBV6-2 or TRBV6-3 to TRBJ2-1; D tentatively fits TRBD1 or TRBD2 (5 bases each). There are 15 residues in the CDR3. Germline values: CDR1 MNHEY, CDR2 SVGEGT. V shed 4 bases and J shed 0 bases, with 10 bases lying between them. The CDR3 coding sequence is TGTGCCAGCAGTTGGGACGCCAGCTCCTACAATGAGCAGTTCTTC. It yields the protein CASSWDASSYNEQFF.

The CDR3 bases are TGTGCCATCAGCCAACAGGGCGCCTCCTACAATGAGCAGTTCTTC. Translated: CAISQQGASYNEQFF. The genes are TRBV10-3 and TRBJ2-1; D may be TRBD1 (6 bases). There are 15 residues in the CDR3. V gave up 6 bases and J gave up 0 bases, with 12 bases separating them. The germline CDR1 and CDR2 sequences are ENHRY and SYGVKD.

The chain recombines TRBV5-5 with TRBJ2-7; D ambiguous. The V end lost 3 bases, the J end lost 2 bases, and 6 bases lay between the germline ends. The germline CDR1 and CDR2 sequences are SGHKS and YYEKEE (reference sequence). The CDR3 length is 12 residues. CDR3: CASSSTAYEQYF. CDR3 nucleotides: TGTGCCAGCAGCTCTACCGCCTACGAGCAGTACTTC.

J is TRBJ1-5 and V is TRBV7-9; D is perhaps TRBD1 (6 bases). This CDR3 is built from 14 residues. V was shortened by 1 base and J by 5 bases, with 9 bases between the two germline ends. Per the germline V gene, CDR1 is SEHNR and CDR2 is FQNEAQ (reference sequence). CDR3 coding DNA: TGTGCCAGCAGCTTAGAGCCAGGGGATCAGCCCCAGCATTTT. It translates to CASSLEPGDQPQHF.

The gene calls are TRBV7-2 and TRBJ1-2, with no clear D. V was shortened by 3 bases and J by 3 bases, with 11 bases between the two germline ends. Germline V gene data show CDR1 as SGHTA and CDR2 as FQGNSA. The CDR3 sequence is 14 residues long. CDR3 loop: CASSLILTDYGYTF. CDR3 sequence (DNA): TGTGCCAGCAGCTTGATTCTCACAGACTATGGCTACACCTTC.